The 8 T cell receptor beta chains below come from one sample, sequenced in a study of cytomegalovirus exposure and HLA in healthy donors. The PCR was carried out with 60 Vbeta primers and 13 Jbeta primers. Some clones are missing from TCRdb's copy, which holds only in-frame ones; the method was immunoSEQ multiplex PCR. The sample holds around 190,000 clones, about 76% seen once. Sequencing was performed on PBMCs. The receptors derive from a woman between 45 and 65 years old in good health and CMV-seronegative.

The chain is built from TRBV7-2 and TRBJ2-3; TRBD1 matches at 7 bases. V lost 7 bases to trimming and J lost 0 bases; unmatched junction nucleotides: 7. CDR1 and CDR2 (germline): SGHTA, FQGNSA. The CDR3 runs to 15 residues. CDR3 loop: CASTRDSSSTDTQYF. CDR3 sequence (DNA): TGTGCCAGCACTCGGGACAGCTCTAGCACAGATACGCAGTATTTT.

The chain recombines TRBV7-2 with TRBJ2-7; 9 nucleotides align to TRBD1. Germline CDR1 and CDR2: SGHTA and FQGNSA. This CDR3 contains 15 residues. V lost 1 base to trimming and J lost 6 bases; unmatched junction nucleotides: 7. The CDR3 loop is CASSLVGTGSSEQYF. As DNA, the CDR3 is TGTGCCAGCAGCTTAGTTGGGACAGGGAGTTCCGAGCAGTACTTC.

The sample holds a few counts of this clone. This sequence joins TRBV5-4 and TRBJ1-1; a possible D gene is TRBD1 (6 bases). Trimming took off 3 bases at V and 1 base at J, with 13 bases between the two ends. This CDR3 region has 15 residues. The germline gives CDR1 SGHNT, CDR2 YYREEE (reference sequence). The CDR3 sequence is CASSSNQGQNTEAFF. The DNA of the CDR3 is TGTGCCAGCAGCTCAAACCAGGGGCAGAACACTGAAGCTTTCTTT. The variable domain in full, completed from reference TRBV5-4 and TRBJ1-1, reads ETGVTQSPTHLIKTRGQQVTLRCSSQSGHNTVSWYQQALGQGPQFIFQYYREEENGRGNFPPRFSGLQFPNYSSELNVNALELDDSALYLCASSSNQGQNTEAFFGQGTRLTVV.

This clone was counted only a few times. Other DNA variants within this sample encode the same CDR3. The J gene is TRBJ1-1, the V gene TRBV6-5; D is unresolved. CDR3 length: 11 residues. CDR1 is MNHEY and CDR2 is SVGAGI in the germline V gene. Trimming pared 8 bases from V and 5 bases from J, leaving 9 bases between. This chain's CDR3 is CASSRGTEAFF. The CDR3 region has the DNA TGTGCCAGCTCTCGGGGAACTGAAGCTTTCTTT.

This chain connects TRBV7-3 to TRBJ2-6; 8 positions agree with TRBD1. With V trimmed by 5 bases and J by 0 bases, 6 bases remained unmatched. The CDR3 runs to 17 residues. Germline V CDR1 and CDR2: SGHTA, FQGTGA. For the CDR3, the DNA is TGTGCCAGCAGCGAGGACAGGGCCCACTCTGGGGCCAACGTCCTGACTTTC. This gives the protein CASSEDRAHSGANVLTF. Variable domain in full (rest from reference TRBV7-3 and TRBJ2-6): GAGVSQTPSNKVTEKGKYVELRCDPISGHTALYWYRQSLGQGPEFLIYFQGTGAADDSGLPNDRFFAVRPEGSVSTLKIQRTERGDSAVYLCASSEDRAHSGANVLTFGAGSRLTVL.

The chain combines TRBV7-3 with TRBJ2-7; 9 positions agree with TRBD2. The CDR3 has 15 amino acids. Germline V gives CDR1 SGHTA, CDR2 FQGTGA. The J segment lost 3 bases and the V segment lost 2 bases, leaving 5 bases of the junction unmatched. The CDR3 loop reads CASSLQAGGFYEQYF. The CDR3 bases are TGTGCCAGCAGCTTACAGGCGGGGGGGTTCTACGAGCAGTACTTC.

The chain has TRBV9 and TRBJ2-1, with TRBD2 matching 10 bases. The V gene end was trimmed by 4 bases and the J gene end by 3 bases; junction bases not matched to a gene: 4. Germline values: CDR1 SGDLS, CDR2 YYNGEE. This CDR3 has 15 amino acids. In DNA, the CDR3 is TGTGCCAGCAGCCCGAGACTAGCGGGCTACAATGAGCAGTTCTTC. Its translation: CASSPRLAGYNEQFF.

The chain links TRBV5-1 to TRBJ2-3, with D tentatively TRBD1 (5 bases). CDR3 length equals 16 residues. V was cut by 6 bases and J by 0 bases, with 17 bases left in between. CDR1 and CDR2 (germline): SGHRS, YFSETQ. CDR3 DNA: TGCGCCAGCAAGTCTATGACAGCCATTAGCACAGATACGCAGTATTTT. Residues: CASKSMTAISTDTQYF.